This TCR beta chain was captured by sequencing in a study of cytomegalovirus exposure and HLA in healthy donors. Primers for the PCR totalled 60 Vbeta and 13 Jbeta. Data came from immunoSEQ multiplex PCR; TCRdb stores just in-frame clones and leaves some out. The sample contains about 140,000 clones, 60% to 80% of which appear only once. A remark on this clone: As yet, its antigen is unknown.

V lost 0 bases and J lost 0, with 9 bases in between. Germline V gene lookup returns CDR1 LGHNA and CDR2 YNFKEQ. The CDR3 runs 17 residues. General study points: Reported findings show TCR beta sequences accurately forecast HLA-A and HLA-B alleles in most subjects. Altogether, around 160 TCR beta chains were recorded as cytomegalovirus-associated. Clonal expansion, a later analysis showed, was greater in HLA-associated TCR beta chains than in equally common others. The sole available immune exposure information was CMV serostatus.

The J gene is TRBJ2-6, the V gene TRBV4-2; D is unclear. Sequencing was performed on PBMCs. This receptor was obtained from a woman in her 50s in good health and CMV-seronegative. The CDR3 spells CASSQEYGFSGANVLTF. CDR3 DNA sequence: TGTGCCAGCAGCCAAGAGTACGGGTTCTCTGGGGCCAACGTCCTGACTTTC.